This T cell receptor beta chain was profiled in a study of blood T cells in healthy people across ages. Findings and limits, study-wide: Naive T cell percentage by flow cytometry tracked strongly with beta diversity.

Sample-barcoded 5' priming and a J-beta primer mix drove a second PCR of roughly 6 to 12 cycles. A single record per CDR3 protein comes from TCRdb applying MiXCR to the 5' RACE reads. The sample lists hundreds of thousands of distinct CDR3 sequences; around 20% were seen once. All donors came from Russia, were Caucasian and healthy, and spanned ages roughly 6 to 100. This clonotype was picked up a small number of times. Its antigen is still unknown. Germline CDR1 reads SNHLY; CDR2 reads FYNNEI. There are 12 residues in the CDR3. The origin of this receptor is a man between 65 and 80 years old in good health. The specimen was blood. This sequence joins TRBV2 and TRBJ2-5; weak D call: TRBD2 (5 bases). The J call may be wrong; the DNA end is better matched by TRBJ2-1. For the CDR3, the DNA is TGTGCCAGCAGTCTCGAGGGAGATGAGCAGTTCTTC. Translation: CASSLEGDEQFF.